Listed here are 24 T cell receptor beta chains from one sample, sequenced in a study of T cell repertoires in cytomegalovirus infection. MiXCR, run by TCRdb on the reads, gives a single entry per CDR3 protein. The sample has 450,000 to 550,000 distinct CDR3 sequences, approximately 17% seen once. Sequenced: CD8+ T cells from PBMCs. The receptors were sampled from a human donor in good health (CMV status not recorded). Some clones in this sample may be carry-over from other donors' samples.

This clonotype occurred many times. The chain has TRBV12-3 or TRBV12-4 and TRBJ2-1, with D possibly being TRBD1 or TRBD2 (6 bases each). The CDR3 runs to 16 residues. The ends were cut back, 7 bases at V and 4 bases at J, with 20 bases in the middle. The CDR3 reads CASTEPGDRRYNEQFF. The CDR3 region has the DNA TGTGCCAGCACTGAGCCGGGAGACAGGCGGTACAATGAGCAGTTCTTC.

This sequence joins TRBV7-9 and TRBJ2-5; 10 bases agree with TRBD2. The CDR3 has 13 residues. Per the germline V gene, CDR1 is SEHNR and CDR2 is FQNEAQ (reference sequence). The V gene end was trimmed by 8 bases and the J gene end by 13 bases; junction bases not matched to a gene: 13. Here the CDR3 reads CASLEGSGRASYF. CDR3 nucleotide sequence: TGTGCCAGCCTCGAGGGGAGCGGGAGGGCCTCGTACTTC.

The chain uses TRBV12-3 or TRBV12-4 and TRBJ2-2, with D perhaps matching TRBD2 (7 bases). The CDR3 extends over 15 amino acids. Trimming pared 3 bases from V and 7 bases from J, leaving 15 bases between. CDR3 nucleotide sequence: TGTGCCAGCAGTTTGAGGGGGGGCTGGAACGGGGAGCTGTTTTTT. This codes for CASSLRGGWNGELFF.

V usage is TRBV6-2 or TRBV6-3 and J usage is TRBJ2-1; D may be TRBD1 (5 bases). V was trimmed by 10 bases and J by 15 bases, leaving 16 bases between them. Germline V gives CDR1 MNHEY, CDR2 SVGEGT. CDR3 length equals 10 residues. The CDR3 sequence: CATNQGPRFF. CDR3 DNA sequence: TGTGCCACTAATCAGGGTCCCCGGTTCTTC.

This clonotype was detected only a few times. The V and J genes are TRBV7-9 and TRBJ1-1, with unresolved D. The length of the CDR3 is 14 residues. Germline CDR1 SEHNR, CDR2 FQNEAQ (reference sequence). The V gene lost 4 bases and the J gene lost 8 bases, with 17 bases spanning the gap. The CDR3 bases are TGTGCCAGCAGCTCCCGGACCGGGAATCCCGAAGCTTTCTTT. Its protein product is CASSSRTGNPEAFF.

At least ten counts were recorded for this clonotype. This chain joins TRBV12-3 or TRBV12-4 and TRBJ2-2, with TRBD1 matching over 10 bases. Trimming cost V 3 bases and J 4 bases; bases outside gene matches: 5. The CDR3 is made up of 16 amino acids. The CDR3: CASSFGTGDFTGELFF. The CDR3 coding sequence is TGTGCCAGCAGTTTCGGGACAGGGGACTTCACCGGGGAGCTGTTTTTT.

This clonotype was seen ten or more times. This rearrangement joins TRBV27 to TRBJ2-3; a possible D gene is TRBD2 (6 bases). The CDR3 is 14 residues long. V dropped 2 bases and J dropped 3 bases, with 9 bases sitting between them. Germline CDR1 and CDR2: MNHEY and SMNVEV (reference sequence). CDR3 sequence reads: CASSLGTFTDTQYF. DNA for the CDR3: TGTGCCAGCAGTTTAGGGACTTTTACAGATACGCAGTATTTT.

The V gene is TRBV24-1, the J gene TRBJ2-1, with TRBD1 matching 8 bases. V lost 9 bases to trimming and J lost 8 bases; unmatched junction nucleotides: 5. Germline loops: CDR1 KGHDR, CDR2 SFDVKD. The CDR3 runs 12 residues. The CDR3 nucleotides read TGTGCCACCCTCGGGACAGGTTATGAGCAGTTCTTC. Protein sequence: CATLGTGYEQFF.

This sequence joins TRBV15 and TRBJ1-6; weak D call: TRBD1 (6 bases). Germline V gene data show CDR1 as LNHNV and CDR2 as YYDKDF (reference sequence). Trimming stripped 5 bases from V and 0 bases from J, with 11 bases between. The CDR3 has 16 amino acids. DNA of the CDR3: TGTGCCACCAGCGGGACACTGAGCTCCTATAATTCACCCCTCCACTTT. Its translation is CATSGTLSSYNSPLHF.

This clonotype was found many times. The chain carries TRBV12-3 or TRBV12-4 and TRBJ2-7; tentatively, D is TRBD2 (5 bases). There are 13 residues in the CDR3. V was cut by 2 bases and J by 5 bases, with 10 bases left in between. The CDR3 spells CASSLRGWNEQYF. The CDR3 DNA follows: TGTGCCAGCAGTTTACGAGGGTGGAACGAGCAGTACTTC.

In this sample, this clonotype turned up a few times. The chain couples TRBV27 to TRBJ2-1; TRBD2 might be the D (5 bases). The germline V and J ends were trimmed by 1 base and 10 bases, with 23 bases remaining between them. CDR3 length equals 17 residues. Germline CDR1 MNHEY, CDR2 SMNVEV (reference sequence). For the CDR3, the DNA is TGTGCCAGCAGTTTATTGGGTGAGGCGGGTGGGGTCTCCGAGCAGTTCTTC. Protein sequence: CASSLLGEAGGVSEQFF.

This clonotype was seen at least ten times. The chain carries TRBV6-1 and TRBJ2-1, with D possibly being TRBD2 (6 bases). The CDR3 loop spans 14 amino acids. V was pared by 5 bases and J by 4 bases, with 12 bases between. CDR1 is MNHNS and CDR2 is SASEGT in the germline V gene. The CDR3 loop is CASSHRTKYNEQFF. The CDR3 region has the DNA TGTGCCAGCAGTCATCGGACTAAGTACAATGAGCAGTTCTTC.

In its sample, this clonotype was seen a few times. The V gene is TRBV20-1, the J gene TRBJ2-3, with D perhaps TRBD2 (5 bases). The CDR3 loop spans 15 amino acids. Trimming pared 2 bases from V and 5 bases from J, leaving 17 bases between. Per the germline V gene, CDR1 is DFQATT and CDR2 is SNEGSKA (reference sequence). Here the CDR3 reads CSARFGLYFGDTQYF. CDR3 nucleotide sequence: TGCAGTGCTAGATTTGGACTTTATTTCGGAGATACGCAGTATTTT.

This clonotype showed up many times. The chain carries TRBV7-2 and TRBJ2-5; D perhaps matches TRBD2 (6 bases). The CDR3 extends over 14 amino acids. The V end lost 0 bases, the J end lost 4 bases, and 9 bases lay between the germline ends. Germline CDR1 and CDR2: SGHTA and FQGNSA. In nucleotides, the CDR3 is TGTGCCAGCAGCTTAGCGGGGGGAAGAGAGACCCAGTACTTC. Translated: CASSLAGGRETQYF.

This clonotype was counted many times. V usage is TRBV7-8 and J usage is TRBJ2-5; a weak D match, TRBD2 (7 bases). V was shortened by 5 bases and J by 7 bases, with 14 bases between the two germline ends. Germline loops: CDR1 SGHVS, CDR2 FQNEAQ. The CDR3 spans 13 residues. CDR3 residues: CASSRRGLGTQYF. Here the CDR3 DNA reads TGTGCCAGCAGCCGGCGGGGGCTGGGGACCCAGTACTTC.

The sample holds many counts of this clonotype. The chain has TRBV7-8 and TRBJ2-4; a weak D match, TRBD2 (5 bases). CDR1 is SGHVS and CDR2 is FQNEAQ in the germline V gene. This CDR3 spans 16 amino acids. V lost 2 bases, J lost 5 bases, and 16 bases lay in between. The CDR3: CASSLRLAWGENIQYF. The CDR3 nucleotides are TGTGCCAGCAGCTTACGCCTAGCCTGGGGTGAAAACATTCAGTACTTC.

There are many counts of this clonotype. The CDR3 bases are TGTGCCAGCAGTGAAGCAGGCTTCACAGATACGCAGTATTTT. Residues: CASSEAGFTDTQYF. The V and J genes are TRBV6-1 and TRBJ2-3; D gene ambiguous. V dropped 0 bases and J dropped 2 bases, with 6 bases sitting between them. CDR1 is MNHNS, CDR2 SASEGT, per germline. This CDR3 contains 14 residues.

At least ten counts were recorded for this clonotype. Here the CDR3 DNA reads TGTGCCAGCAGTGTCGAAGCTGGCGGAGAGAACACTGAAGCTTTCTTT. This encodes CASSVEAGGENTEAFF. The genes are TRBV6-1 and TRBJ1-1; D is undetermined. Germline assignment: CDR1 MNHNS and CDR2 SASEGT. Trimming pared 4 bases from V and 1 base from J, leaving 16 bases between. The CDR3 length is 16 residues.

Concerning this clonotype itself: One end of the junction is discordant with germline, which a read error may explain. V usage is TRBV5-4 and J usage is TRBJ2-1, with 8 positions matching TRBD2. The germline V gene encodes CDR1 SGHNT and CDR2 YYREEE (reference sequence). The CDR3 is 15 amino acids. CDR3 DNA: TGTACCAGCAGCTTCCGGGAGGGCCGGCTCAATGAGCAGTTCTTC. Translation: CTSSFREGRLNEQFF. The variable domain in full, completed from reference TRBV5-4 and TRBJ2-1, reads ETGVTQSPTHLIKTRGQQVTLRCSSQSGHNTVSWYQQALGQGPQFIFQYYREEENGRGNFPPRFSGLQFPNYSSELNVNALELDDSALYLCTSSFREGRLNEQFFGPGTRLTVL.

The V call is TRBV27, the J call TRBJ1-2, with 8 bases that match TRBD1. This CDR3 spans 14 amino acids. Per the germline V gene, CDR1 is MNHEY and CDR2 is SMNVEV (reference sequence). The J segment lost 4 bases and the V segment lost 4 bases, leaving 5 bases of the junction unmatched. CDR3 sequence (DNA): TGTGCCAGCAGTTACGGCAGGGGGCCCTATGGCTACACCTTC. Amino acids: CASSYGRGPYGYTF.

This clonotype has only a few counts. The chain recombines TRBV27 with TRBJ1-2; the match to TRBD1 covers 11 bases. Trimming at V came to 5 bases and at J to 8 bases, leaving 4 bases not matched to a gene. The germline V gene encodes CDR1 MNHEY and CDR2 SMNVEV (reference sequence). The CDR3 runs 13 residues. The CDR3 nucleotides are TGTGCCAGCAGTATGGACAGGGGGCGAGGCTACACCTTC. Protein product: CASSMDRGRGYTF.

This clonotype was seen repeatedly, ten times or more. The chain carries TRBV7-2 and TRBJ1-2, with a weak D call TRBD1 (6 bases). V was pared by 5 bases and J by 4 bases, with 14 bases between. The CDR3 is 14 amino acids. Germline V gene lookup returns CDR1 SGHTA and CDR2 FQGNSA. CDR3 DNA sequence: TGTGCCAGCAGCCCACAGGGTCCTACCTATGGCTACACCTTC. This translates into CASSPQGPTYGYTF.

Concerning this clonotype: The junction and the germline gene differ at one end; a read error may be behind it. The V and J genes are TRBV10-3 and TRBJ1-2; 8 bases agree with TRBD1. CDR3 size: 18 residues. Germline V gene lookup returns CDR1 ENHRY and CDR2 SYGVKD. The CDR3 region has the DNA TGTGCTATCAGTGAGTCGGGGGTGACACGCGAAAGCCCAGGGGGCTACCCCTTC. It translates to CAISESGVTRESPGGYPF.

The chain couples TRBV2 to TRBJ2-5; D gene uncertain. Between the trimmed V and J ends, which lost 9 bases and 5 bases, there was a span of 7 bases. This CDR3 is 10 amino acids long. CDR1 is SNHLY, CDR2 FYNNEI, per germline. CDR3 loop: CASLGETQYF. The CDR3 DNA sequence: TGTGCCAGTTTGGGGGAGACCCAGTACTTC.